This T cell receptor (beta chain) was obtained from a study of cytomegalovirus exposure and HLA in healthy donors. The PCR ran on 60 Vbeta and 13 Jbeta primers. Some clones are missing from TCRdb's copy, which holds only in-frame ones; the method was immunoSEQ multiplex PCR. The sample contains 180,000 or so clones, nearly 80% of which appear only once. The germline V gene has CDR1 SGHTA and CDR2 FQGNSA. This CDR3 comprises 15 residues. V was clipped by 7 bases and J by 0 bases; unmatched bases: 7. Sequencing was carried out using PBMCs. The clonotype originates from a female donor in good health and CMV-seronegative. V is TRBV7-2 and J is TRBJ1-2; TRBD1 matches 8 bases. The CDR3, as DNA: TGTGCCAGCACCCCCGACAGGGGCGCTAACTATGGCTACACCTTC. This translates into CASTPDRGANYGYTF.